This T cell receptor (beta chain) was observed in a study of T cells in Graves' hyperthyroidism and ophthalmopathy. Study as a whole: Before any treatment, at initial diagnosis, peripheral blood was collected.

Germline CDR1 reads SGHDT; CDR2 reads YYEEEE. CDR3 length equals 12 residues. Trimming shortened V by 2 bases and J by 6 bases, and 9 bases separated the two germline ends. RNA transcripts gave rise to amplified TCR beta CDR3 regions. TCR CDR3 underwent first-round RT-PCR with the HTBI primer set. TCRdb re-analysed the multiplex PCR reads in MiXCR, keeping a single row per CDR3 protein. The sample lists more than 300,000 distinct CDR3 sequences, about 15% occurring once. The TCR originated in a woman aged 25 to 39 with Graves' hyperthyroidism. The chain uses TRBV5-6 and TRBJ2-7; the D gene is possibly TRBD2 (5 bases). The sequenced material came from blood. Here the CDR3 DNA reads TGTGCCAGCAGCTTTTCTAGCCCCGAGCAGTACTTC. Translating it yields CASSFSSPEQYF.